Below are 3 T cell receptor beta chains sequenced from a single sample in a study of cytomegalovirus exposure and HLA in healthy donors. Use of 60 Vbeta and 13 Jbeta primers characterized the PCR. Produced via immunoSEQ multiplex PCR; TCRdb's table is partial and in-frame only. This table holds roughly 120,000 clones, approximately 68% found once. Material: PBMCs. The receptors originated from a young man in good health and CMV-seropositive.

This clone has only one observation. CDR3 sequence (DNA): TGTGCCAGCAGTGGCGTACAGGGGGTTCCCTCCTACGAGCAGTACTTC. Its translation is CASSGVQGVPSYEQYF. The chain recombines TRBV2 with TRBJ2-7; 8 bases fit TRBD1. The germline gives CDR1 SNHLY, CDR2 FYNNEI. The CDR3 extends over 16 amino acids. V was pared by 4 bases and J by 0 bases, with 8 bases of the junction left unmatched.

This clone has a handful of counts. The chain has TRBV5-1 and TRBJ2-2; 7 bases agree with TRBD1. Trimming cost V 3 bases and J 2 bases; bases outside gene matches: 10. Germline V gene sequence: CDR1 SGHRS, CDR2 YFSETQ. CDR3 length: 17 amino acids. DNA of the CDR3: TGCGCCAGCAGCTCATATACCGGGACAGCCAACACCGGGGAGCTGTTTTTT. This encodes CASSSYTGTANTGELFF.

The gene calls are TRBV18 and TRBJ2-7, with D possibly being TRBD1 (5 bases). CDR1 is KGHSH and CDR2 is LQKENI in the germline V gene. Trimming took off 1 base at V and 1 base at J, with 14 bases between the two ends. The CDR3 is 16 residues long. The CDR3 nucleotides read TGTGCCAGCTCACCACGGGTGGCAGGGTTGTCCTACGAGCAGTACTTC. Amino acid sequence: CASSPRVAGLSYEQYF. Full variable domain (outside the CDR3, taken from reference TRBV18 and TRBJ2-7): NAGVMQNPRHLVRRRGQEARLRCSPMKGHSHVYWYRQLPEEGLKFMVYLQKENIIDESGMPKERFSAEFPKEGPSILRIQQVVRGDSAAYFCASSPRVAGLSYEQYFGPGTRLTVT.